The 18 T cell receptor beta chains presented below share a single source sample, sequenced in a study of blood T cell repertoires in COVID-19. Libraries were prepared by immunoSEQ multiplex PCR; TCRdb keeps only in-frame clonotypes and omits some of them. Among about 70,000 clones, roughly 80% were seen once, and the ten largest hold 4% to 5.5%. Sequencing input: peripheral blood. The source of these receptors is a woman of 80 years or more with active or convalescent COVID-19.

The chain combines TRBV5-8 with TRBJ1-3, with 8 bases aligning to TRBD1. CDR1 and CDR2 from the germline V gene are SGHTS and YDEGEE. V lost 3 bases, J lost 3 bases, and 5 bases stayed unmatched. This CDR3 region has 15 residues. The CDR3, as DNA: TGTGCCAGCAGCTATGCAGGGGGCAATGGAAACACCATATATTTT. This sequence encodes CASSYAGGNGNTIYF. Based on the CDR3 plus reference TRBV5-8 and TRBJ1-3, the full variable domain is EAGVTQSPTHLIKTRGQQATLRCSPISGHTSVYWYQQALGLGLQFLLWYDEGEERNRGNFPPRFSGRQFPNYSSELNVNALELEDSALYLCASSYAGGNGNTIYFGEGSWLTVV.

CDR3 nucleotides: TGTGCCAGCAGTGAACAACCGCTGAGCTCCTACGAGCAGTACTTC. Amino acids: CASSEQPLSSYEQYF. This chain uses TRBV6-1 with TRBJ2-7; no reliable D call. The CDR3 runs to 15 residues. V lost 2 bases, J lost 0 bases, and 11 bases lay in between. CDR1 and CDR2 from the germline V gene are MNHNS and SASEGT.

This sequence joins TRBV5-1 and TRBJ1-1, with 7 nucleotides matching TRBD1. The CDR3 spans 15 residues. V lost 2 bases and J lost 1; bases outside the gene matches: 5. Germline lookup yields CDR1 SGHRS and CDR2 YFSETQ. DNA for the CDR3: TGCGCCAGCAGCTTAGGGGACAGACAGAACACTGAAGCTTTCTTT. Protein: CASSLGDRQNTEAFF. The full variable domain, completed using reference TRBV5-1 and TRBJ1-1, is KAGVTQTPRYLIKTRGQQVTLSCSPISGHRSVSWYQQTPGQGLQFLFEYFSETQRNKGNFPGRFSGRQFSNSRSEMNVSTLELGDSALYLCASSLGDRQNTEAFFGQGTRLTVV.

This chain joins TRBV5-1 and TRBJ2-7, with D maybe TRBD1 (5 bases). V lost 0 bases and J 3 bases, leaving 10 bases between the germline ends. The CDR3 extends over 14 amino acids. CDR1 is SGHRS and CDR2 is YFSETQ in the germline V gene. DNA of the CDR3: TGCGCCAGCAGCTTGGAAGGGGTATACTACGAGCAGTACTTC. Translation gives CASSLEGVYYEQYF.

The genes are TRBV4-3 and TRBJ1-4; tentatively, D is TRBD1 (5 bases). V lost 4 bases and J 5 bases, leaving 20 bases between the germline ends. This CDR3 contains 17 residues. Germline V gene data show CDR1 as LGHNA and CDR2 as YSLEER. For the CDR3, the DNA is TGCGCCAGCAGCCCCCTGGGAACAGGTCTGGGGAATGAAAAACTGTTTTTT. Residues: CASSPLGTGLGNEKLFF.

This chain joins TRBV7-9 and TRBJ2-4; TRBD1 agrees at 10 bases. Trimming cost V 1 base and J 10 bases; bases outside gene matches: 10. CDR1 is SEHNR, CDR2 FQNEAQ, per germline (reference sequence). The CDR3 consists of 16 residues. CDR3: CASSLGPDRGRPIQYF. The CDR3 DNA reads TGTGCCAGCAGCTTAGGCCCTGACAGGGGGCGACCAATTCAGTACTTC.

V and J are TRBV29-1 and TRBJ1-2; 7 bases match TRBD1. This CDR3 is built from 12 residues. The germline V gene encodes CDR1 SQVTM and CDR2 ANQGSEA. V lost 4 bases to trimming and J lost 5 bases; unmatched junction nucleotides: 4. The CDR3: CSVGTGLYGYTF. The CDR3 DNA reads as TGCAGCGTTGGGACAGGCTTGTATGGCTACACCTTC. Together with reference TRBV29-1 and TRBJ1-2, the CDR3 gives the full variable domain: SAVISQKPSRDICQRGTSLTIQCQVDSQVTMMFWYRQQPGQSLTLIATANQGSEATYESGFVIDKFPISRPNLTFSTLTVSNMSPEDSSIYLCSVGTGLYGYTFGSGTRLTVV.

This clone turned up a few times. The chain uses TRBV6-6 and TRBJ2-7; 8 bases align to TRBD1. Trimming at V came to 6 bases and at J to 0 bases, leaving 7 bases not matched to a gene. This CDR3 spans 15 amino acids. Germline CDR1 is MNHNY and CDR2 is SVGAGI (reference sequence). The CDR3 nucleotides read TGTGCCAGCAGCCGCGGACAGGGATTCTCCTACGAGCAGTACTTC. Its translation: CASSRGQGFSYEQYF.

This chain joins TRBV19 and TRBJ2-5; D is ambiguous. Per germline, CDR1 LNHDA and CDR2 SQIVND (reference sequence). This CDR3 has 13 amino acids. V was clipped by 4 bases and J by 4 bases, with 10 bases between them. The CDR3 protein is CASSRESRETQYF. The DNA for the CDR3 is TGTGCCAGTAGTAGAGAATCCAGAGAGACCCAGTACTTC.

This rearrangement joins TRBV19 to TRBJ2-6; 13 bases align to TRBD2. The CDR3 runs to 17 residues. With V trimmed by 8 bases and J by 1 base, 5 bases remained unmatched. Germline V gene lookup returns CDR1 LNHDA and CDR2 SQIVND (reference sequence). The chain's CDR3 is CASRTSGSHSGANVLTF. In nucleotides, the CDR3 is TGTGCCAGTCGGACTAGCGGGAGCCATTCTGGGGCCAACGTCCTGACTTTC.

In its sample, this clone was seen once. The V and J genes are TRBV30 and TRBJ1-5; 10 bases match TRBD1. CDR1 is GTSNPN and CDR2 is SVGIG in the germline V gene (reference sequence). Trimming at V came to 0 bases and at J to 4 bases, leaving 3 bases not matched to a gene. The CDR3 is 15 amino acids. For the CDR3, the DNA is TGTGCCTGGAGTGTCGGACAGGGGGGGAATCAGCCCCAGCATTTT. As protein: CAWSVGQGGNQPQHF.

The CDR3 is CASSPRGGKSTDTQYF. For the CDR3, the DNA is TGTGCCAGCAGTCCGCGGGGGGGAAAGAGCACAGATACGCAGTATTTT. V is TRBV25-1 and J is TRBJ2-3, with 9 nucleotides matching TRBD2. V lost 5 bases, J lost 0 bases, and 6 bases stayed unmatched. Germline loops: CDR1 MGHDK, CDR2 SYGVNS. This CDR3 region has 16 residues.

The gene calls are TRBV6-2 or TRBV6-3 and TRBJ2-6; TRBD1 agrees at 7 bases. This CDR3 region has 18 residues. CDR1 and CDR2 from the germline V gene are MNHEY and SVGEGT. V trimming: 5 bases; J trimming: 2 bases; junction bases outside the gene matches: 12. The CDR3 nucleotides are TGTGCCAGCAGTCCCACAGACAGGGCAGAGCCTGGGGCCAACGTCCTGACTTTC. Its protein is CASSPTDRAEPGANVLTF.

The rearrangement uses TRBV12-3 or TRBV12-4 and TRBJ2-2, with D unresolved. Trimming removed 7 bases from V and 8 bases from J, with 8 bases in between. CDR3 length: 11 amino acids. This chain's CDR3 is CASIFLGELFF. DNA of the CDR3: TGTGCCAGCATTTTTTTAGGGGAGCTGTTTTTT.

Concerning this clone: Other DNA sequences in this specimen translate into the identical CDR3. The V gene is TRBV2, the J gene TRBJ2-2; 8 nucleotides match TRBD2. Germline-derived CDR1 and CDR2 are SNHLY and FYNNEI. CDR3 size: 17 residues. After removal of 7 bases from V and 3 bases from J, the junction contained 13 bases not matched to a gene. In nucleotides, the CDR3 is TGTGCCAGCACCAGGGCCGGGGGGGGCGGGGACACCGGGGAGCTGTTTTTT. Translation gives CASTRAGGGGDTGELFF.

This chain joins TRBV6-5 and TRBJ1-4, with TRBD1 as a possible D gene (5 bases). The germline V gene has CDR1 MNHEY and CDR2 SVGAGI. The CDR3 sequence is 14 residues long. V lost 6 bases, J lost 8 bases, and 16 bases lay in between. The CDR3 spells CASRDPGHKEKLFF. As DNA, the CDR3 is TGTGCCAGCAGGGACCCCGGACATAAGGAAAAACTGTTTTTT.

The chain combines TRBV7-2 with TRBJ1-3, with D maybe TRBD1 (5 bases). Germline CDR1 is SGHTA and CDR2 is FQGNSA. CDR3 length: 15 amino acids. The germline V and J ends were trimmed by 1 base and 6 bases, with 13 bases remaining between them. CDR3 bases: TGTGCCAGCAGCTTAGATCCAGGGAGGTCAAACACCATATATTTT. It encodes CASSLDPGRSNTIYF.

J is TRBJ2-1 and V is TRBV11-2; 10 positions agree with TRBD2. The CDR3 is 17 residues long. Germline V gene lookup returns CDR1 SGHAT and CDR2 FQNNGV. V dropped 2 bases and J dropped 2; count of bases not matched to a gene: 6. The CDR3 reads CASSLNLAGVPYNEQFF. CDR3 bases: TGTGCCAGCAGCTTAAACCTAGCGGGAGTACCCTACAATGAGCAGTTCTTC.